These 28 T cell receptor beta chains came from one sample sequenced in a study of high-grade serous ovarian cancer treatment subgroups. The tumor samples were collected prior to definitive surgery or chemotherapy. Clones were sequenced by immunoSEQ multiplex PCR, and TCRdb holds only the in-frame ones, with some missing. The sample gives several thousand clones, more than 65% of which show up once; around 15% is in the top ten. Sequenced material: tumor tissue. Receptors were obtained from a human donor with high-grade serous ovarian cancer.

CDR3 amino acids: CATDDRADRCAFF. In DNA form, the CDR3 reads TGTGCCACTGACGACAGGGCGGACCGTTGCGCTTTCTTT. The chain employs TRBV10-3 and TRBJ1-1; 7 bases align to TRBD1. CDR1 and CDR2 from the germline V gene are ENHRY and SYGVKD. This CDR3 comprises 13 residues. Trimming at V came to 10 bases and at J to 11 bases, leaving 16 bases not matched to a gene.

This rearrangement joins TRBV6-1 to TRBJ1-2; D not resolved. Per the germline V gene, CDR1 is MNHNS and CDR2 is SASEGT. With 1 base removed from V and 0 bases from J, the gap between germline ends came to 15 bases. CDR3 length: 17 amino acids. The CDR3 spells CASSEGWVTPPNYGYTF. The CDR3 DNA reads as TGTGCCAGCAGTGAAGGATGGGTCACCCCTCCTAACTATGGCTACACCTTC.

The chain has TRBV11-2 and TRBJ1-2; maybe TRBD1 (5 bases). V was clipped by 3 bases and J by 4 bases, with 15 bases between them. The CDR3 runs to 15 residues. CDR1 and CDR2 (germline): SGHAT, FQNNGV. The CDR3 reads CASSFSRDGGYGYTF. Here the CDR3 DNA reads TGTGCCAGCAGCTTTAGCCGGGACGGTGGCTATGGCTACACCTTC.

As DNA, the CDR3 is TGCAGCGTTGAAGCCGACAGTAGGGTTGCCAATGAGCAGTTCTTC. Its protein is CSVEADSRVANEQFF. This chain joins TRBV29-1 and TRBJ2-1; D may be TRBD1 (5 bases). V lost 1 base and J lost 6, with 16 bases in between. This CDR3 comprises 15 residues. Germline V gives CDR1 SQVTM, CDR2 ANQGSEA.

The CDR3 nucleotides read TGTGCCATCAGTGAGAGTGTAGGGAGGTTCTCTGGGGCCAACGTCCTGACTTTC. It yields the protein CAISESVGRFSGANVLTF. V usage is TRBV10-3 and J usage is TRBJ2-6; a possible D gene is TRBD2 (6 bases). Germline V lookup: CDR1 ENHRY, CDR2 SYGVKD. This CDR3 has 18 amino acids. V lost 2 bases and J lost 0, with 14 bases in between.

V and J are TRBV4-3 and TRBJ1-3, with D maybe TRBD1 (5 bases). CDR3 length: 15 residues. Trimming stripped 1 base from V and 4 bases from J, with 11 bases between. Germline CDR1 LGHNA, CDR2 YSLEER. Here the CDR3 DNA reads TGCGCCAGCAGCCAAGTCAGGTCAGGGGGAAACACCATATATTTT. This codes for CASSQVRSGGNTIYF.

This clone has only a few counts. The J gene is TRBJ1-5, the V gene TRBV29-1; 8 bases line up with TRBD1. The V segment lost 6 bases and the J segment 6 bases; nucleotides outside the gene matches: 4. The CDR3 totals 12 residues. CDR1 is SQVTM, CDR2 ANQGSEA, per germline. In nucleotides, the CDR3 is TGCAGCGTCCAGGGGGCTGGTCAGCCCCAGCATTTT. Translating gives CSVQGAGQPQHF.

The genes are TRBV19 and TRBJ2-7; TRBD2 matches 7 bases. The CDR3 runs 15 residues. From germline, CDR1 is LNHDA and CDR2 SQIVND (reference sequence). V trimming: 9 bases; J trimming: 0 bases; junction bases outside the gene matches: 11. In DNA, the CDR3 is TGTGCCAGGAAGAGACTAGCTAATGGCTCCTACGAGCAGTACTTC. This encodes CARKRLANGSYEQYF.

The V gene is TRBV9, the J gene TRBJ2-3; no reliable D call. This CDR3 has 13 residues. The V gene lost 4 bases and the J gene lost 6 bases, with 12 bases spanning the gap. The germline V gene has CDR1 SGDLS and CDR2 YYNGEE. As DNA, the CDR3 is TGTGCCAGCAGCATCTGGGCCTCCGATACGCAGTATTTT. Translated: CASSIWASDTQYF.

The chain is built from TRBV7-3 and TRBJ2-3; 10 bases align to TRBD2. CDR1 and CDR2 (germline): SGHTA, FQGTGA. V shed 1 base, J shed 2 bases, and the junction held 3 bases outside the gene matches. This CDR3 has 16 amino acids. Here the CDR3 reads CASSLRLAGDTDTQYF. DNA of the CDR3: TGTGCCAGCAGCTTAAGGCTAGCGGGGGACACAGATACGCAGTATTTT.

The V call is TRBV15, the J call TRBJ1-2; TRBD1 aligns across 8 bases. Trimming cost V 3 bases and J 2 bases; bases outside gene matches: 5. Germline CDR1 and CDR2: LNHNV and YYDKDF (reference sequence). The CDR3 has 15 residues. The CDR3 bases are TGTGCCACCAGCAGTCCCGGGACAGGAAACTATGGCTACACCTTC. Amino acid sequence: CATSSPGTGNYGYTF.

This sequence joins TRBV27 and TRBJ1-1, with no clear D. This CDR3 comprises 13 residues. Germline loops: CDR1 MNHEY, CDR2 SMNVEV (reference sequence). V lost 5 bases to trimming and J lost 11 bases, with 18 bases between them. CDR3 nucleotides: TGTGCCAGCAGTCCGCGTGGGCCGGAGAGGGCTTTCTTT. As protein: CASSPRGPERAFF.

The rearrangement joins TRBV5-4 to TRBJ1-1, with 10 bases aligning to TRBD1. The length of the CDR3 is 17 residues. Trimming removed 4 bases from V and 0 bases from J; junction bases left unmatched: 9. Germline V gives CDR1 SGHNT, CDR2 YYREEE (reference sequence). CDR3 in DNA: TGTGCCAGCAGCAAGGACAGGGGGTCAGGATTGAACACTGAAGCTTTCTTT. Protein sequence: CASSKDRGSGLNTEAFF. Combining the CDR3 with reference TRBV5-4 and TRBJ1-1 gives the whole variable domain ETGVTQSPTHLIKTRGQQVTLRCSSQSGHNTVSWYQQALGQGPQFIFQYYREEENGRGNFPPRFSGLQFPNYSSELNVNALELDDSALYLCASSKDRGSGLNTEAFFGQGTRLTVV.

The chain joins TRBV5-6 to TRBJ2-7; weak D call: TRBD2 (6 bases). The CDR3 covers 15 residues. Germline CDR1 is SGHDT and CDR2 is YYEEEE. V lost 6 bases and J lost 2, with 18 bases in between. The CDR3 is CASTPRGGNPYEQYF. In nucleotides, the CDR3 is TGTGCCAGCACTCCGCGAGGCGGGAATCCCTACGAGCAGTACTTC. Variable domain in full (rest from reference TRBV5-6 and TRBJ2-7): DAGVTQSPTHLIKTRGQQVTLRCSPKSGHDTVSWYQQALGQGPQFIFQYYEEEERQRGNFPDRFSGHQFPNYSSELNVNALLLGDSALYLCASTPRGGNPYEQYFGPGTRLTVT.

This clone occurred a few times. The chain links TRBV6-1 to TRBJ2-3; TRBD2 might be the D (5 bases). Trimming took off 0 bases at V and 8 bases at J, with 18 bases between the two ends. Germline CDR1 MNHNS, CDR2 SASEGT. There are 16 residues in the CDR3. The CDR3 loop reads CASSEAQRFSPTTQYF. The CDR3 DNA reads TGTGCCAGCAGTGAAGCGCAGCGGTTCTCGCCTACTACGCAGTATTTT.

The CDR3 is CASGGAYEQYF. Written as DNA, the CDR3 is TGTGCCAGCGGGGGGGCCTACGAGCAGTACTTC. The chain has TRBV2 and TRBJ2-7; 7 bases agree with TRBD2. The CDR3 is 11 residues long. The germline V gene has CDR1 SNHLY and CDR2 FYNNEI. The V gene end was trimmed by 8 bases and the J gene end by 2 bases; junction bases not matched to a gene: 0.

There are a few counts of this clone. CDR3 residues: CASSQGHMNTEAFF. Here the CDR3 DNA reads TGCGCCAGCAGCCAAGGACACATGAACACTGAAGCTTTCTTT. The J gene is TRBJ1-1, the V gene TRBV4-1, with D hard to call. In germline, CDR1 is MGHRA, CDR2 YSYEKL. The V and J ends lost 1 base and 0 bases respectively, with 6 bases between them. The CDR3 has 14 residues.

The gene calls are TRBV6-6 and TRBJ1-5, with D maybe TRBD1 (6 bases). Germline-derived CDR1 and CDR2 are MNHNY and SVGAGI (reference sequence). The CDR3 is 16 amino acids. Trimming removed 3 bases at V and 3 bases at J, with 15 bases between. The CDR3 bases are TGTGCCAGCAGTTATTCGGGGGCCTGGGACAATCAGCCCCAGCATTTT. Translated, it gives CASSYSGAWDNQPQHF.

There are a few counts of this clone. CDR3: CASKGFNTEAFF. The CDR3 nucleotides read TGTGCCAGTAAGGGCTTTAACACTGAAGCTTTCTTT. This chain connects TRBV19 to TRBJ1-1; D not resolved. Deletions cut 7 bases from V and 2 bases from J, with 8 bases between. This CDR3 spans 12 amino acids. From germline, CDR1 is LNHDA and CDR2 SQIVND (reference sequence).

This clone has only a few counts. The chain recombines TRBV18 with TRBJ1-5; D is perhaps TRBD1 (6 bases). V was shortened by 1 base and J by 3 bases, with 16 bases between the two germline ends. Germline CDR1 and CDR2: KGHSH and LQKENI. The CDR3 has 17 residues. DNA of the CDR3: TGTGCCAGCTCACCACTGGCTAGTGGACAGAACAATCAGCCCCAGCATTTT. Translation gives CASSPLASGQNNQPQHF.

In its sample, this clone was seen a few times. The chain combines TRBV6-1 with TRBJ2-5, with 7 bases lining up with TRBD1. This CDR3 region has 16 residues. CDR1 is MNHNS and CDR2 is SASEGT in the germline V gene. V lost 0 bases to trimming and J lost 2 bases; unmatched junction nucleotides: 6. CDR3: CASSEAPGTAQETQYF. Written as DNA, the CDR3 is TGTGCCAGCAGTGAAGCACCCGGGACAGCTCAAGAGACCCAGTACTTC.

The genes are TRBV19 and TRBJ1-1; 8 bases map to TRBD1. CDR1 and CDR2 (germline): LNHDA, SQIVND (reference sequence). This CDR3 has 14 residues. The junction had 2 bases not matched to a gene; V was cut back by 2 bases and J by 3 bases. The CDR3 nucleotides are TGTGCCAGTAGTATACAGGGGGCTTACACTGAAGCTTTCTTT. Its translation: CASSIQGAYTEAFF.

The chain recombines TRBV18 with TRBJ2-2; TRBD1 matches 10 bases. The germline gives CDR1 KGHSH, CDR2 LQKENI. The CDR3 spans 16 residues. With V trimmed by 4 bases and J by 4 bases, 6 bases remained unmatched. CDR3 loop: CASSQSGTGATGELFF. CDR3 DNA: TGTGCCAGCTCACAGTCCGGGACAGGGGCCACCGGGGAGCTGTTTTTT. Full variable domain (rest looked up from reference TRBV18 and TRBJ2-2): NAGVMQNPRHLVRRRGQEARLRCSPMKGHSHVYWYRQLPEEGLKFMVYLQKENIIDESGMPKERFSAEFPKEGPSILRIQQVVRGDSAAYFCASSQSGTGATGELFFGEGSRLTVL.

Only a few counts were recorded for this clone. The V gene is TRBV9, the J gene TRBJ2-2; 9 positions match TRBD2. CDR1 is SGDLS, CDR2 YYNGEE, per germline. After removal of 3 bases from V and 1 base from J, the junction contained 7 bases not matched to a gene. CDR3 length equals 17 residues. The CDR3 protein is CASSDKFSGGNTGELFF. CDR3 nucleotide sequence: TGTGCCAGCAGCGACAAATTTAGCGGGGGGAACACCGGGGAGCTGTTTTTT.

This chain's CDR3 is CASRGLAGNEQFF. DNA for the CDR3: TGTGCCAGCAGGGGACTAGCGGGGAATGAGCAGTTCTTC. The rearrangement uses TRBV6-1 and TRBJ2-1, with 13 bases identical to TRBD2. The length of the CDR3 is 13 residues. The germline gives CDR1 MNHNS, CDR2 SASEGT. V gave up 6 bases and J gave up 7 bases; unmatched junction bases: 0.

This chain connects TRBV18 to TRBJ1-5; D may be TRBD1 (6 bases). V lost 1 base and J 4 bases, leaving 8 bases between the germline ends. The CDR3 is 14 residues long. From germline, CDR1 is KGHSH and CDR2 LQKENI. The CDR3: CASSPRGGNQPQHF. The CDR3 nucleotides are TGTGCCAGCTCACCACGAGGGGGAAATCAGCCCCAGCATTTT. The whole variable domain, filled in from reference TRBV18 and TRBJ1-5, reads NAGVMQNPRHLVRRRGQEARLRCSPMKGHSHVYWYRQLPEEGLKFMVYLQKENIIDESGMPKERFSAEFPKEGPSILRIQQVVRGDSAAYFCASSPRGGNQPQHFGDGTRLSIL.

In its sample, this clone ranks as medium-sized (0.01 to 0.1%). The chain uses TRBV10-1 and TRBJ1-2; the D gene is possibly TRBD1 (6 bases). V lost 6 bases to trimming and J lost 2 bases, with 13 bases between them. CDR3 length: 14 residues. CDR1 is WNHNN and CDR2 is SYGVQD in the germline V gene (reference sequence). As DNA, the CDR3 is TGCGCCAGCAGCCCAACAGGGCTCAACTATGGCTACACCTTC. It codes for CASSPTGLNYGYTF.

The chain recombines TRBV10-3 with TRBJ2-1; the D is unclear. Germline V gene data show CDR1 as ENHRY and CDR2 as SYGVKD. CDR3 length: 12 residues. Trimming shortened V by 5 bases and J by 5 bases, and 7 bases separated the two germline ends. CDR3 amino acids: CAISSDDNEQFF. CDR3 nucleotides: TGTGCCATCAGTTCGGACGACAATGAGCAGTTCTTC.